A single sample gave rise to the 21 T cell receptor beta chains below, sequenced in a study of cytotoxic CD8 clonotypes in ibrutinib-treated CLL. Using immunoSEQ multiplex PCR, the repertoire was profiled, and TCRdb retains in-frame clones only, with some absent. The table has 250,000 or so clones, around 70% seen once; the top ten hold approximately 15%. Sequences were derived from PBMCs, sampled after 24 months of ibrutinib treatment. All receptors derive from a human donor with chronic lymphocytic leukemia.

V and J are TRBV29-1 and TRBJ2-5; no definite D call. The CDR3 loop spans 14 amino acids. In germline, CDR1 is SQVTM, CDR2 ANQGSEA. The V gene lost 1 base and the J gene lost 5 bases, with 14 bases spanning the gap. The CDR3 reads CSVEGMGFRETQYF. CDR3 DNA: TGCAGCGTTGAAGGAATGGGGTTCCGGGAGACCCAGTACTTC.

The chain combines TRBV29-1 with TRBJ1-3; D call uncertain. Per the germline V gene, CDR1 is SQVTM and CDR2 is ANQGSEA. CDR3 length equals 12 residues. V lost 5 bases, J lost 4 bases, and 9 bases lay in between. CDR3 residues: CSVRVAGNTIYF. DNA of the CDR3: TGCAGCGTTCGCGTCGCGGGAAACACCATATATTTT.

This clone has more than one count but fewer than ten. This chain uses TRBV9 with TRBJ2-5; D gene ambiguous. Germline values: CDR1 SGDLS, CDR2 YYNGEE. V was trimmed by 0 bases and J by 1 base, leaving 7 bases between them. The CDR3 is 14 residues long. The CDR3 DNA reads TGTGCCAGCAGCGTAGAGGGCGGCCAAGAGACCCAGTACTTC. This translates into CASSVEGGQETQYF.

CDR3 sequence: CASTLSRTDYGYTF. The CDR3 region has the DNA TGTGCCAGCACCCTCAGCCGGACGGACTATGGCTACACCTTC. J is TRBJ1-2 and V is TRBV28; unclear D gene. V was shortened by 7 bases and J by 3 bases, with 15 bases between the two germline ends. CDR1 and CDR2 from the germline V gene are MDHEN and SYDVKM. This CDR3 region has 14 residues.

The V call is TRBV9, the J call TRBJ2-1; D is possibly TRBD1 or TRBD2 (7 bases each). V lost 3 bases, J lost 0 bases, and 22 bases lay in between. The length of the CDR3 is 19 residues. The germline gives CDR1 SGDLS, CDR2 YYNGEE. CDR3 amino acids: CASSGEGAAARSSYNEQFF. CDR3 DNA: TGTGCCAGCAGCGGGGAGGGGGCAGCGGCCCGAAGCTCCTACAATGAGCAGTTCTTC.

The V call is TRBV6-5, the J call TRBJ2-1; 10 nucleotides align to TRBD2. V was pared by 6 bases and J by 9 bases, with 11 bases of the junction left unmatched. This CDR3 contains 15 residues. Per the germline V gene, CDR1 is MNHEY and CDR2 is SVGAGI. The CDR3 DNA reads TGTGCCAGCAGCCAGACTAGCGGGTTCTTGGTTGAGCAGTTCTTC. Amino acid sequence: CASSQTSGFLVEQFF.

This clone was counted only a few times. The V gene is TRBV2, the J gene TRBJ2-3; 10 bases fit TRBD2. The CDR3 is 14 residues long. CDR1 is SNHLY and CDR2 is FYNNEI in the germline V gene. Germline trimming cut 8 bases from V and 5 bases from J; bases unmatched to any gene: 7. Here the CDR3 reads CASPTSGDIDTQYF. The CDR3 bases are TGTGCCAGCCCAACTAGCGGGGATATAGATACGCAGTATTTT.

Concerning this clone itself: Other DNA sequences from this sample encode an identical CDR3 as well. The chain has TRBV9 and TRBJ2-7, with D unresolved. Between the trimmed V and J ends, which lost 0 bases and 1 base, there was a span of 5 bases. Germline CDR1 is SGDLS and CDR2 is YYNGEE. CDR3 length: 13 amino acids. CDR3 sequence: CASSVGQSYEQYF. DNA of the CDR3: TGTGCCAGCAGCGTAGGTCAATCCTACGAGCAGTACTTC.

The gene calls are TRBV27 and TRBJ2-7; D perhaps matches TRBD2 (6 bases). The CDR3 is 11 residues long. Trimming took 9 bases from V and 2 from J, leaving 8 bases between them. Per the germline V gene, CDR1 is MNHEY and CDR2 is SMNVEV (reference sequence). This CDR3 is CARSGPYEQYF. The CDR3 nucleotides read TGTGCCAGAAGCGGGCCCTACGAGCAGTACTTC.

The chain joins TRBV11-2 to TRBJ1-1, with D unresolved. CDR1 and CDR2 from the germline V gene are SGHAT and FQNNGV. Trimming took 3 bases from V and 3 from J, leaving 8 bases between them. This CDR3 contains 13 residues. CDR3 sequence reads: CASSFGMDTEAFF. As DNA, the CDR3 is TGTGCCAGCAGCTTTGGGATGGACACTGAAGCTTTCTTT. The full variable domain, its missing parts supplied by reference TRBV11-2 and TRBJ1-1, is EAGVAQSPRYKIIEKRQSVAFWCNPISGHATLYWYQQILGQGPKLLIQFQNNGVVDDSQLPKDRFSAERLKGVDSTLKIQPAKLEDSAVYLCASSFGMDTEAFFGQGTRLTVV.

V is TRBV2 and J is TRBJ2-2; TRBD2 matches 7 bases. Germline CDR1 reads SNHLY; CDR2 reads FYNNEI. The J segment lost 2 bases and the V segment lost 3 bases, leaving 6 bases of the junction unmatched. This CDR3 comprises 16 residues. As DNA, the CDR3 is TGTGCCAGCAGTGATCGGGGCGGGGGTAACACCGGGGAGCTGTTTTTT. This encodes CASSDRGGGNTGELFF.

The J gene is TRBJ2-1, the V gene TRBV5-6; D is ambiguous. The germline V gene encodes CDR1 SGHDT and CDR2 YYEEEE. Trimming left V 1 base short and J 10 bases short, with 9 bases between. CDR3 length equals 12 residues. CDR3 nucleotide sequence: TGTGCCAGCAGCTTGACCCGACGGGAGCAGTTCTTC. Amino acid sequence: CASSLTRREQFF.

The V call is TRBV11-2, the J call TRBJ2-7; 11 bases are shared with TRBD1. This CDR3 region has 14 residues. CDR1 and CDR2 from the germline V gene are SGHAT and FQNNGV. Trimming at V came to 6 bases and at J to 6 bases, leaving 7 bases not matched to a gene. The chain's CDR3 is CASRPGTGGTEQYF. CDR3 nucleotides: TGTGCCAGCAGGCCCGGGACAGGGGGGACCGAGCAGTACTTC.

The genes are TRBV27 and TRBJ2-1; 7 bases align to TRBD2. The CDR3 is 15 residues long. Germline assignment: CDR1 MNHEY and CDR2 SMNVEV (reference sequence). The J segment lost 6 bases and the V segment lost 0 bases, leaving 5 bases of the junction unmatched. For the CDR3, the DNA is TGTGCCAGCAGTTTATCATCCGGGACTATCAATGAGCAGTTCTTC. Translation gives CASSLSSGTINEQFF.

The chain employs TRBV14 and TRBJ2-5; 9 nucleotides line up with TRBD2. The length of the CDR3 is 18 residues. The V and J ends lost 2 bases and 5 bases, in that order; junction bases with no gene match: 15. Germline V CDR1 and CDR2: SGHDN, FVKESK. Here the CDR3 DNA reads TGTGCCAGCAGCCAACCCCGCGGGAGGGCCCCGGTCCGGGAGACCCAGTACTTC. Protein product: CASSQPRGRAPVRETQYF.

In regard to this clone: The same CDR3 can be traced to other DNA sequences in this sample. CDR3 sequence reads: CSARENQPQHF. Here the CDR3 DNA reads TGCAGTGCTAGGGAAAATCAGCCCCAGCATTTT. The chain employs TRBV20-1 and TRBJ1-5, with D unresolved. The CDR3 totals 11 residues. Germline values: CDR1 DFQATT, CDR2 SNEGSKA (reference sequence). With 3 bases removed from V and 4 bases from J, the gap between germline ends came to 4 bases.

Points on this clone: Compared with germline, one end of the junction differs, possibly owing to a read error. The chain combines TRBV6-5 with TRBJ2-7, with D tentatively TRBD2 (5 bases). The CDR3 is 12 residues long. CDR1 is MNHEY and CDR2 is SVGAGI in the germline V gene. The CDR3 loop is CAISGGGMNLYF. The CDR3 DNA reads as TGTGCCATCAGTGGAGGAGGTATGAATCTGTACTTC.

This clone has just a few counts. J is TRBJ1-2 and V is TRBV9; tentatively, D is TRBD1 (6 bases). Trimming stripped 3 bases from V and 6 bases from J, with 15 bases between. The CDR3 spans 14 residues. The germline V gene has CDR1 SGDLS and CDR2 YYNGEE. Here the CDR3 reads CASSAFSGDHGYTF. The CDR3 coding sequence is TGTGCCAGCAGCGCATTCTCAGGGGATCATGGCTACACCTTC.

The chain carries TRBV7-8 and TRBJ2-1, with D tentatively TRBD2 (5 bases). Germline CDR1 and CDR2: SGHVS and FQNEAQ. The CDR3 is 15 residues long. V was trimmed by 3 bases and J by 4 bases, leaving 13 bases between them. CDR3 amino acids: CASSFGGPMYNEQFF. DNA for the CDR3: TGTGCCAGCAGCTTTGGAGGCCCAATGTACAATGAGCAGTTCTTC.

The rearrangement links TRBV6-9 to TRBJ2-1; the D gene could be TRBD1 or TRBD2 (5 bases each). This CDR3 is built from 16 residues. V was cut by 6 bases and J by 6 bases, with 21 bases left in between. The germline V gene has CDR1 MNHGY and CDR2 SVAAGI. The CDR3 region is CASRRKGPQGANEQFF. The CDR3 DNA reads as TGTGCCAGCAGGAGAAAGGGACCGCAAGGGGCCAATGAGCAGTTCTTC.

V usage is TRBV9 and J usage is TRBJ2-2; D might be TRBD2 (6 bases). Germline V CDR1 and CDR2: SGDLS, YYNGEE. Trimming pared 3 bases from V and 4 bases from J, leaving 16 bases between. The CDR3 has 16 residues. The CDR3 loop reads CASSAERDSGTGELFF. The CDR3 nucleotides read TGTGCCAGCAGCGCCGAACGGGACTCGGGCACCGGGGAGCTGTTTTTT.